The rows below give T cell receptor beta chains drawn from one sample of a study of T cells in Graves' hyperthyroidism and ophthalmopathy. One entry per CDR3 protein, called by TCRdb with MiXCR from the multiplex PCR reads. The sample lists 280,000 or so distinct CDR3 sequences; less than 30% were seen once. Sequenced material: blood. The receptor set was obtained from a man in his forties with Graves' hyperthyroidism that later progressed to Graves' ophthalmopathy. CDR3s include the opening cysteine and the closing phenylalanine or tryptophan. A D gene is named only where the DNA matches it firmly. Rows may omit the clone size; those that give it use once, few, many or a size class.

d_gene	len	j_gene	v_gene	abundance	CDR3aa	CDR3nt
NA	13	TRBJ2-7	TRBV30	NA	CAWSDRVTYEQYF	TGTGCCTGGAGTGACAGGGTGACCTACGAGCAGTACTTC
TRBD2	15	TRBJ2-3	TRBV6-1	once	CASSTPSGSADTQYF	TGTGCCAGCAGTACGCCTAGCGGGAGCGCAGATACGCAGTATTTT
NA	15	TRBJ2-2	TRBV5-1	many	CASSLAKSGPGELFF	TGCGCCAGCAGCTTGGCCAAGTCGGGTCCCGGGGAGCTGTTTTTT
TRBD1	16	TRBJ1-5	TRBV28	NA	CASSPSQGVANQPQHF	TGTGCCAGCAGCCCCTCTCAGGGGGTTGCCAATCAGCCCCAGCATTTT
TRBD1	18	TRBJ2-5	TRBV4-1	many	CASSHPTRRDSEVETQYF	TGCGCCAGCAGCCATCCTACCCGCCGGGACAGTGAGGTTGAGACCCAGTACTTC
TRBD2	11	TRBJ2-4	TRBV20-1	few	CSARVSGLGYF	TGCAGTGCTAGAGTCTCTGGACTAGGGTACTTC
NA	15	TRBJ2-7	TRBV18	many	CASSPPLTSSYEQYF	TGTGCCAGCTCCCCTCCTCTTACGAGCTCCTACGAGCAGTACTTC
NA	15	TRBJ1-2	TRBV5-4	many	CASRLSRSAGEGYTF	TGTGCCAGCAGGTTGAGCAGGTCGGCGGGGGAGGGCTACACCTTC
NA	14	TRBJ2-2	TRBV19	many	CASSKKKNTGELFF	TGTGCCAGTAGTAAAAAAAAGAACACCGGGGAGCTGTTTTTT
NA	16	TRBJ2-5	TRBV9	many	CASSVGPGLPQETQYF	TGTGCCAGCAGCGTAGGCCCCGGACTACCACAAGAGACCCAGTACTTC
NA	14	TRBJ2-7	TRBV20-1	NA	CSAPQGQGYHEQYF	TGCAGTGCCCCCCAGGGTCAGGGGTATCACGAGCAGTACTTC
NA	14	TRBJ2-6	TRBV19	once	CASDRSSGANVLTF	TGTGCCAGTGACCGGAGCTCTGGGGCCAACGTCCTGACTTTC
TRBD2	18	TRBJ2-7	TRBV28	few	CASSLAGRGIAGISEQYF	TGTGCCAGCAGTTTAGCGGGTAGGGGGATAGCGGGAATCTCCGAGCAGTACTTC
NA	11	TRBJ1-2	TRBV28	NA	CAGETNYGYTF	TGTGCCGGAGAGACTAACTATGGCTACACCTTC